This passage covers 22 T cell receptor beta chains from one sample sequenced in a study of T cells in narcolepsy. The table came from immunoSEQ multiplex PCR; TCRdb's copy has only in-frame clones and leaves some out. Among 27,000 or so clones, approximately 86% were seen once, and the ten largest hold 0.9% to 1.2%. The sample comprised CD45RA- memory CD4+ T cells from PBMCs. These receptors were taken from a human donor with narcolepsy.

This clone was observed a few times. The V call is TRBV5-1, the J call TRBJ2-1, with TRBD1 matching over 8 bases. CDR3 size: 16 residues. V dropped 3 bases and J dropped 3; count of bases not matched to a gene: 8. From germline, CDR1 is SGHRS and CDR2 YFSETQ. CDR3 in DNA: TGCGCCAGCAGCTCCGATATGACAGGGGTCTACAATGAGCAGTTCTTC. This encodes CASSSDMTGVYNEQFF.

V usage is TRBV7-2 and J usage is TRBJ2-5; D may be TRBD2 (5 bases). The germline gives CDR1 SGHTA, CDR2 FQGNSA. The CDR3 extends over 14 amino acids. The V gene lost 7 bases and the J gene lost 0 bases, with 12 bases spanning the gap. Here the CDR3 DNA reads TGTGCCAGCACCCAAGGACTTAACCAAGAGACCCAGTACTTC. Translation gives CASTQGLNQETQYF.

This chain links TRBV14 with TRBJ1-6, with 7 positions matching TRBD1. With V trimmed by 1 base and J by 4 bases, 7 bases remained unmatched. The CDR3 covers 17 residues. The V gene's germline CDR1 is SGHDN and CDR2 FVKESK. DNA of the CDR3: TGTGCCAGCAGCCAAGGGGGCAGGGGGGGTTATAATTCACCCCTCCACTTT. Its protein is CASSQGGRGGYNSPLHF.

The V gene is TRBV19, the J gene TRBJ2-5; 8 bases are a match to TRBD1. This CDR3 region has 14 residues. Germline CDR1 reads LNHDA; CDR2 reads SQIVND (reference sequence). J lost 5 bases, V lost 4 bases, and 6 bases had no gene match. Here the CDR3 reads CASSRDRTRETQYF. CDR3 in DNA: TGTGCCAGTAGTAGGGACAGGACTCGGGAGACCCAGTACTTC.

DNA for the CDR3: TGCGCCAGCAGCCAAGTGGCCAGGTCCGACTATGGCTACACCTTC. It is translated as CASSQVARSDYGYTF. The V and J genes are TRBV4-1 and TRBJ1-2; no firm D call. The CDR3 has 15 amino acids. The V and J ends lost 1 base and 3 bases respectively, with 12 bases between them. Per the germline V gene, CDR1 is MGHRA and CDR2 is YSYEKL.

The genes are TRBV6-5 and TRBJ2-1; 7 bases align to TRBD1. CDR1 and CDR2 from the germline V gene are MNHEY and SVGAGI. The CDR3 runs to 15 residues. With 6 bases clipped from V and 2 bases from J, the junction kept 7 bases outside the gene matches. This chain's CDR3 is CASRTDRSTYNEQFF. The CDR3 DNA reads as TGTGCCAGCAGAACGGACAGGTCAACCTACAATGAGCAGTTCTTC.

This clone has more than one count but fewer than ten. The chain uses TRBV10-2 and TRBJ2-2, with D possibly being TRBD2 (5 bases). The CDR3 contains 14 residues. CDR1 and CDR2 from the germline V gene are WSHSY and SAAADI. Trimming removed 3 bases from V and 6 bases from J, with 11 bases in between. The CDR3 bases are TGCGCCAGCAGTGAAACTGGCGGGCCCGGGGAGCTGTTTTTT. Translation gives CASSETGGPGELFF.

V and J are TRBV6-1 and TRBJ1-2; D gene uncertain. Germline CDR1 is MNHNS and CDR2 is SASEGT. The CDR3 loop spans 12 amino acids. The ends were cut back, 5 bases at V and 6 bases at J, with 10 bases in the middle. The DNA for the CDR3 is TGTGCCAGCAGTAGGCCGCGCAATGGCTACACCTTC. Translation gives CASSRPRNGYTF.

This chain links TRBV28 with TRBJ1-5; the D is unclear. CDR3 length: 13 amino acids. The ends were cut back, 5 bases at V and 7 bases at J, with 12 bases in the middle. CDR1 is MDHEN and CDR2 is SYDVKM in the germline V gene. The CDR3 DNA reads TGTGCCAGCAGTGGGGAACTTCGACAGCCCCAGCATTTT. It specifies CASSGELRQPQHF.

This clone has more than one count but fewer than ten. This chain uses TRBV28 with TRBJ1-4; D not resolved. The CDR3 contains 15 residues. V shed 4 bases and J shed 7 bases, with 16 bases lying between them. CDR1 and CDR2 (germline): MDHEN, SYDVKM. The CDR3 loop reads CASSSRPPGGEKLFF. CDR3 sequence (DNA): TGTGCCAGCAGTTCAAGGCCGCCCGGCGGTGAAAAACTGTTTTTT. Using reference TRBV28 and TRBJ1-4 for the parts outside the CDR3, the full variable domain is DVKVTQSSRYLVKRTGEKVFLECVQDMDHENMFWYRQDPGLGLRLIYFSYDVKMKEKGDIPEGYSVSREKKERFSLILESASTNQTSMYLCASSSRPPGGEKLFFGSGTQLSVL.

This chain joins TRBV5-1 and TRBJ2-3; a possible D gene is TRBD1 (6 bases). There are 15 residues in the CDR3. V shed 3 bases and J shed 2 bases, with 13 bases lying between them. Germline CDR1 reads SGHRS; CDR2 reads YFSETQ. The DNA of the CDR3 is TGCGCCAGCAGCTCCTACAGGGCGTACACAGATACGCAGTATTTT. Translated, it gives CASSSYRAYTDTQYF.

This sequence joins TRBV5-6 and TRBJ2-2; the D gene could be TRBD1 or TRBD2 (5 bases each). This CDR3 is built from 16 residues. The ends were cut back, 2 bases at V and 4 bases at J, with 15 bases in the middle. Germline values: CDR1 SGHDT, CDR2 YYEEEE. The CDR3 protein is CASSFERGAGTGELFF. CDR3 bases: TGTGCCAGCAGCTTCGAGAGGGGCGCGGGCACCGGGGAGCTGTTTTTT.

The CDR3 here is CASSLVVKGDEQYF. The CDR3 bases are TGCGCCAGCAGCTTGGTTGTAAAGGGCGACGAGCAGTACTTC. This chain links TRBV5-1 with TRBJ2-7; D ambiguous. The V and J ends lost 0 bases and 5 bases respectively, with 12 bases between them. Germline V CDR1 and CDR2: SGHRS, YFSETQ. CDR3 length: 14 residues.

The J gene is TRBJ1-4, the V gene TRBV7-8; 12 bases are a match to TRBD1. The CDR3 covers 14 residues. V gave up 4 bases and J gave up 8 bases; unmatched junction bases: 2. Germline assignment: CDR1 SGHVS and CDR2 FQNEAQ. CDR3 amino acids: CASSWGQGAEKLFF. The CDR3, as DNA: TGTGCCAGCAGCTGGGGACAGGGGGCGGAAAAACTGTTTTTT.

The chain couples TRBV5-5 to TRBJ2-7; 7 bases line up with TRBD1. CDR3 length: 15 amino acids. J lost 0 bases, V lost 0 bases, and 3 bases had no gene match. Germline assignment: CDR1 SGHKS and CDR2 YYEKEE (reference sequence). The CDR3 region has the DNA TGTGCCAGCAGCTTGGAGGGACAGAGCTCCTACGAGCAGTACTTC. It encodes CASSLEGQSSYEQYF.

The chain joins TRBV5-8 to TRBJ1-5; no clear D gene. Trimming removed 4 bases at V and 6 bases at J, with 20 bases between. The germline gives CDR1 SGHTS, CDR2 YDEGEE. CDR3 size: 16 residues. Here the CDR3 reads CASSLARGSGVQPQHF. The CDR3 DNA reads as TGTGCCAGCAGCCTCGCACGGGGTAGTGGGGTTCAGCCCCAGCATTTT.

This chain links TRBV5-1 with TRBJ1-2; 8 bases align to TRBD1. The CDR3 spans 13 residues. V lost 5 bases and J lost 7; bases outside the gene matches: 7. Germline V gene lookup returns CDR1 SGHRS and CDR2 YFSETQ. The CDR3 region has the DNA TGCGCCAGCAGTCGGGACAGGCGGGGTGGCTACACCTTC. Its protein is CASSRDRRGGYTF.

The chain employs TRBV5-1 and TRBJ2-1, with D perhaps being TRBD1 or TRBD2 (5 bases each). V lost 4 bases to trimming and J lost 4 bases, with 12 bases between them. CDR3 size: 14 residues. Germline V gene sequence: CDR1 SGHRS, CDR2 YFSETQ. CDR3 DNA sequence: TGCGCCAGCAGCCCGGCTGGGGGATACAATGAGCAGTTCTTC. Translating gives CASSPAGGYNEQFF.

The chain combines TRBV18 with TRBJ2-7, with 11 bases lining up with TRBD1. This CDR3 has 15 residues. Trimming at V came to 2 bases and at J to 6 bases, leaving 6 bases not matched to a gene. Looked up from germline, CDR1 is KGHSH and CDR2 is LQKENI. The CDR3: CASSPGQGATLEQYF. The CDR3 region has the DNA TGTGCCAGCTCACCAGGACAGGGGGCGACCCTCGAGCAGTACTTC.

The chain is built from TRBV10-1 and TRBJ2-7, with D possibly being TRBD1 (5 bases). V shed 6 bases and J shed 0 bases, with 12 bases lying between them. The germline V gene has CDR1 WNHNN and CDR2 SYGVQD (reference sequence). This CDR3 has 14 amino acids. This CDR3 reads CASSQGFYSYEQYF. The CDR3 nucleotides read TGCGCCAGCAGCCAGGGTTTTTACTCCTACGAGCAGTACTTC.

This clone was counted only a few times. V is TRBV11-2 and J is TRBJ2-7, with D tentatively TRBD1 (5 bases). V lost 7 bases and J lost 6, with 22 bases in between. The CDR3 extends over 15 amino acids. The germline V gene has CDR1 SGHAT and CDR2 FQNNGV. The CDR3 nucleotides are TGTGCCAGCACCTCAGGGTGGGGCAGGGTGGGCGAGCAGTACTTC. It codes for CASTSGWGRVGEQYF. The entire variable domain, with the rest obtained from reference TRBV11-2 and TRBJ2-7, is as follows: EAGVAQSPRYKIIEKRQSVAFWCNPISGHATLYWYQQILGQGPKLLIQFQNNGVVDDSQLPKDRFSAERLKGVDSTLKIQPAKLEDSAVYLCASTSGWGRVGEQYFGPGTRLTVT.

The sample holds one count of this clone. The chain joins TRBV7-9 to TRBJ1-5, with a possible D match to TRBD1 (5 bases). Trimming shortened V by 5 bases and J by 7 bases, and 12 bases separated the two germline ends. Germline CDR1 SEHNR, CDR2 FQNEAQ (reference sequence). The CDR3 length is 13 residues. Here the CDR3 DNA reads TGTGCCAGCAGCCTCGAGGGACGACAGCCCCAGCATTTT. This codes for CASSLEGRQPQHF. The full variable domain, completed using reference TRBV7-9 and TRBJ1-5, is DTGVSQNPRHKITKRGQNVTFRCDPISEHNRLYWYRQTLGQGPEFLTYFQNEAQLEKSRLLSDRFSAERPKGSFSTLEIQRTEQGDSAMYLCASSLEGRQPQHFGDGTRLSIL.